The 15 T cell receptor beta chains in this list originate from one sample, sequenced in a study of cytomegalovirus exposure and HLA in healthy donors. 60 Vbeta and 13 Jbeta primers were used in PCR. The method was immunoSEQ multiplex PCR; TCRdb's version includes in-frame clones alone and lacks a portion of them. The table lists over 150,000 clones, 65% to 85% of them singletons. Source material: PBMCs. The receptors were gathered from a man aged 60-69 years in good health and CMV-seronegative.

In this sample, this clone turned up a few times. V is TRBV6-1 and J is TRBJ1-2; no clear D gene. The CDR3 runs 13 residues. V shed 1 base and J shed 4 bases, with 7 bases lying between them. Germline-derived CDR1 and CDR2 are MNHNS and SASEGT. CDR3: CASSEGRSYGYTF. The CDR3 coding sequence is TGTGCCAGCAGTGAAGGTAGATCCTATGGCTACACCTTC.

The V gene is TRBV2, the J gene TRBJ2-3; D gene ambiguous. Germline loops: CDR1 SNHLY, CDR2 FYNNEI. The CDR3 length is 14 residues. Deletions cut 6 bases from V and 0 bases from J, with 10 bases between. The CDR3 here is CASRSLISTDTQYF. The CDR3 DNA is TGTGCCAGCAGGAGCTTGATTAGCACAGATACGCAGTATTTT.

This chain uses TRBV6-1 with TRBJ1-5; TRBD1 matches at 7 bases. This CDR3 contains 15 residues. From germline, CDR1 is MNHNS and CDR2 SASEGT. The J segment lost 6 bases and the V segment lost 6 bases, leaving 11 bases of the junction unmatched. The CDR3 bases are TGTGCCAGCAGCGCCGACAGGGAAAGGTCTCAGCCCCAGCATTTT. The encoded protein is CASSADRERSQPQHF.

This sequence joins TRBV6-5 and TRBJ2-7; possibly TRBD2 for D (6 bases). The CDR3 loop spans 14 amino acids. CDR1 is MNHEY and CDR2 is SVGAGI in the germline V gene. The V end was cut by 3 bases, the J end by 2 bases, with 11 bases between. CDR3 bases: TGTGCCAGCAGTTATACCGGGGGAGCCTACGAGCAGTACTTC. It encodes CASSYTGGAYEQYF.

In its sample, this clone was seen a few times. The chain joins TRBV4-3 to TRBJ1-4, with D possibly TRBD1 on 5 matching bases. V was trimmed by 1 base and J by 8 bases, leaving 20 bases between them. The CDR3 loop spans 17 amino acids. Germline V lookup: CDR1 LGHNA, CDR2 YSLEER. CDR3 protein: CASSQGFPTGLGEKLFF. The DNA of the CDR3 is TGCGCCAGCAGCCAAGGGTTCCCAACAGGTTTAGGAGAAAAACTGTTTTTT.

The chain uses TRBV11-3 and TRBJ2-5; a possible D gene is TRBD2 (5 bases). The germline gives CDR1 SGHNT, CDR2 YENEEA. This CDR3 is 13 amino acids long. Trimming took off 5 bases at V and 3 bases at J, with 10 bases between the two ends. CDR3 sequence (DNA): TGTGCCAGCAGCCCTCCCGGGGAAGAGACCCAGTACTTC. Protein sequence: CASSPPGEETQYF.

This chain links TRBV23-1 with TRBJ1-2; 9 bases match TRBD1. TRBV23-1 is an open reading frame whose function is uncertain. The V and J ends lost 6 bases and 6 bases, in that order; junction bases with no gene match: 17. The CDR3 extends over 17 amino acids. The CDR3 region has the DNA TGCGCCAGCAGGGCCACAGGGGGCTATTCCCTAAAGGATGGCTACACCTTC. This encodes CASRATGGYSLKDGYTF.

V gene TRBV5-4 combines with J gene TRBJ1-2; no definite D call. Trimming removed 0 bases from V and 1 base from J, with 13 bases in between. The CDR3 has 16 amino acids. In germline, CDR1 is SGHNT, CDR2 YYREEE (reference sequence). CDR3: CASSLGGPSLNYGYTF. The CDR3 DNA sequence: TGTGCCAGCAGCTTGGGAGGCCCATCCCTTAACTATGGCTACACCTTC.

This clone is a singleton in its sample. In DNA, the CDR3 is TGCGCCAGCAGCTTGGTGATAGGACTAGCGGACAGCACAGATACGCAGTATTTT. As protein: CASSLVIGLADSTDTQYF. This sequence joins TRBV5-1 and TRBJ2-3; 10 bases fit TRBD2. The trim removed 0 bases at V and 0 bases at J, leaving 7 bases unmatched. There are 18 residues in the CDR3. Germline V gene data show CDR1 as SGHRS and CDR2 as YFSETQ.

The chain joins TRBV6-1 to TRBJ2-5, with D uncertain. The V end was cut by 6 bases, the J end by 3 bases, with 17 bases between. Germline-derived CDR1 and CDR2 are MNHNS and SASEGT. This CDR3 region has 15 residues. The CDR3 loop is CASSRLLGREETQYF. The CDR3 nucleotides are TGTGCCAGCAGCCGCCTGTTGGGCAGAGAAGAGACCCAGTACTTC.

This clone occurred a few times. J is TRBJ2-1 and V is TRBV18; no firm D call. The CDR3 extends over 13 amino acids. Germline V gene lookup returns CDR1 KGHSH and CDR2 LQKENI. V was cut by 0 bases and J by 6 bases, with 6 bases left in between. Here the CDR3 reads CASSPPGANEQFF. CDR3 coding DNA: TGTGCCAGCTCACCACCGGGCGCCAATGAGCAGTTCTTC.

This clone has just one count. The rearrangement joins TRBV6-5 to TRBJ2-5; 7 bases match TRBD1. V shed 6 bases, J shed 4 bases, and the junction held 5 bases outside the gene matches. The CDR3 spans 13 residues. Germline loops: CDR1 MNHEY, CDR2 SVGAGI. This CDR3 is CASRSTGRETQYF. The CDR3 DNA follows: TGTGCCAGCAGGTCGACAGGGAGAGAGACCCAGTACTTC.

The chain is built from TRBV4-2 and TRBJ2-1, with 13 nucleotides matching TRBD2. The V gene's germline CDR1 is LGHNA and CDR2 YNFKEQ. Losses at the gene ends were 0 bases for V and 5 bases for J; bases not matched to a gene: 1. The CDR3 is made up of 16 amino acids. The CDR3 is CASSQETSGGNNEQFF. CDR3 coding DNA: TGTGCCAGCAGCCAAGAGACTAGCGGGGGGAACAATGAGCAGTTCTTC.

This clone was seen more than once but under ten times. CDR3 in DNA: TGCGCCAGCAGCCAAGATTCAGGGTCCGGGGAGCTGTTTTTT. Amino acids: CASSQDSGSGELFF. The chain links TRBV4-3 to TRBJ2-2, with D perhaps TRBD1 (5 bases). The CDR3 has 14 residues. Germline assignment: CDR1 LGHNA and CDR2 YSLEER. V lost 0 bases to trimming and J lost 6 bases, with 8 bases between them.

This clone appeared a few times. This chain uses TRBV2 with TRBJ1-4, with no clear D. The germline V gene has CDR1 SNHLY and CDR2 FYNNEI. CDR3 length: 13 amino acids. The V end lost 2 bases, the J end lost 8 bases, and 9 bases lay between the germline ends. CDR3 in amino acids: CASSENGGEKLFF. The CDR3 DNA reads as TGTGCCAGCAGTGAAAACGGCGGCGAAAAACTGTTTTTT.